Described below is a single TCR beta chain sequence and its context. These data are taken from a study of T cells in localized non-small cell lung cancer. The table came from immunoSEQ multiplex PCR; TCRdb's copy has only in-frame clones and leaves some out. The sample shows about 72,000 clones, approximately 84% of them seen only once. Germline CDR1 SGDLS, CDR2 YYNGEE. The CDR3 contains 16 residues. J lost 5 bases, V lost 0 bases, and 4 bases had no gene match. Here the sequenced sample was peripheral blood, taken before any cancer treatment. The chain employs TRBV9 and TRBJ1-6; 8 positions agree with TRBD1. This TCR was recovered from an older female donor with stage I lung adenocarcinoma. The chain's CDR3 is CASSVDRGYDNSPLHF. CDR3 DNA sequence: TGTGCCAGCAGCGTAGACAGGGGGTATGATAATTCACCCCTCCACTTT.